The following is a T cell receptor beta chain sequence with its context. Its specificity is unknown. This entry belongs to a study of T cell responses to AZD1222 COVID-19 vaccine. TCRdb's table, derived via immunoSEQ multiplex PCR, lists solely in-frame clones and lacks some. In the table there are 50,000 to 65,000 clones, 75% to 95% of which are singletons. Findings and caveats of the study: In all cases, repertoires were sampled only after the peak T cell response. In a largely white British group with more females than males, clonal diversity was possibly underestimated. Spike regions recognized by vaccine-associated CD4 TCRs spanned the protein, led by 160-218 and 743-854.

The CDR3 has 14 residues. V lost 6 bases and J lost 7, with 18 bases in between. Germline loops: CDR1 SNHLY, CDR2 FYNNEI. The chain combines TRBV2 with TRBJ1-1; the D is unclear. Source: peripheral blood, taken 28 days after the second dose of the MenACWY control vaccine. The TCR comes from an adult who received the MenACWY meningococcal vaccine as a control. The CDR3 DNA is TGTGCCAGCAGGCCCGGGTCCCGATGGGGTGAAGCTTTCTTT. It specifies CASRPGSRWGEAFF.